The 14 T cell receptor beta chains below all came from one sample that was sequenced in a study of shared clonotypes between healthy human individuals. Repertoires were generated with immunoSEQ multiplex PCR, while TCRdb's copy carries only in-frame clones and drops some. The sample holds approximately 350,000 clones, 90% to 97% seen once. The source material was memory CD8+ T cells sorted from blood. Subset reported: CD45RO+ cells pooled with CCR7-negative TemRA cells. The receptor set was obtained from a man aged 25 to 45 in good health.

The chain carries TRBV6-7 and TRBJ1-2, with 10 bases fitting TRBD1. TRBV6-7 has ORF status, its function being uncertain. Trimming took 2 bases from V and 8 from J; bases not matched to a gene: 11. This CDR3 comprises 16 residues. CDR3 coding DNA: TGTGCCAGCAGTTACGAGCCTACAGACAGGGGGCGAGGCTACACCTTC. As protein: CASSYEPTDRGRGYTF.

This clone was recorded only once. V is TRBV6-1 and J is TRBJ1-2; D not certain. This CDR3 region has 14 residues. Germline CDR1 MNHNS, CDR2 SASEGT. V was trimmed by 5 bases and J by 2 bases, leaving 12 bases between them. The CDR3 protein is CASSLLDTNYGYTF. The DNA for the CDR3 is TGTGCCAGCAGTCTACTTGACACCAACTATGGCTACACCTTC.

This chain uses TRBV4-1 with TRBJ2-7; 12 bases align to TRBD1. The CDR3 covers 16 residues. Per the germline V gene, CDR1 is MGHRA and CDR2 is YSYEKL. V gave up 4 bases and J gave up 5 bases; unmatched junction bases: 9. Here the CDR3 reads CASSRSPGTGGHEQYF. The CDR3 DNA is TGCGCCAGCAGCCGAAGTCCCGGGACAGGGGGCCACGAGCAGTACTTC.

This clone was seen only once. The chain uses TRBV18 and TRBJ2-1; tentative D call: TRBD2 (5 bases). This CDR3 region has 16 residues. Germline CDR1 is KGHSH and CDR2 is LQKENI. V was clipped by 2 bases and J by 2 bases, with 13 bases between them. The CDR3 bases are TGTGCCAGCTCACCAATGGTAGCTAGCACCTACAATGAGCAGTTCTTC. It codes for CASSPMVASTYNEQFF.

The gene calls are TRBV7-8 and TRBJ2-5, with D unresolved. Deletions cut 1 base from V and 5 bases from J, with 8 bases between. This CDR3 has 13 amino acids. Germline CDR1 and CDR2: SGHVS and FQNEAQ. This chain's CDR3 is CASSLEPQETQYF. For the CDR3, the DNA is TGTGCCAGCAGCTTAGAGCCACAGGAGACCCAGTACTTC.

The V call is TRBV11-3, the J call TRBJ2-3; TRBD2 matches at 9 bases. The CDR3 consists of 17 residues. Germline V gene data show CDR1 as SGHNT and CDR2 as YENEEA. Trimming cost V 1 base and J 4 bases; bases outside gene matches: 9. The CDR3 here is CASSLGFGGRGADTQYF. In nucleotides, the CDR3 is TGTGCCAGCAGCTTAGGATTCGGCGGGAGGGGCGCAGATACGCAGTATTTT.

The J gene is TRBJ1-5, the V gene TRBV28; 9 positions match TRBD1. Unmatched junction bases numbered 14, after V lost 8 bases and J lost 9 bases. The CDR3 extends over 15 amino acids. Germline CDR1 MDHEN, CDR2 SYDVKM. Written as DNA, the CDR3 is TGTGCCAGCCGGATCCGGGACAGGGCGGTCCGGCCCCAGCATTTT. Translated: CASRIRDRAVRPQHF.

The V and J genes are TRBV5-1 and TRBJ1-4, with 7 nucleotides matching TRBD1. J lost 7 bases, V lost 4 bases, and 7 bases had no gene match. The CDR3 spans 14 residues. Per the germline V gene, CDR1 is SGHRS and CDR2 is YFSETQ. The CDR3 DNA follows: TGCGCCAGCAGCCCGCGACAGGGTAGTGAAAAACTGTTTTTT. Protein: CASSPRQGSEKLFF.

The chain joins TRBV21-1 to TRBJ2-2; TRBD2, the table's D call, lacks a check against the DNA. TRBV21-1 is deemed a pseudogene. The CDR3 loop spans 16 amino acids. The CDR3 sequence: CASSNYGRENTGELFF. The CDR3, as DNA: TGTGCCAGCAGCAATTATGGACGGGAGAACACCGGGGAGCTGTTTTTT.

Here the CDR3 DNA reads TGTGCCAGCAGCCGGGGAGGATTCCGGGAGACCCAGTACTTC. Translating it yields CASSRGGFRETQYF. The chain has TRBV7-2 and TRBJ2-5; TRBD2 might be the D (6 bases). This CDR3 spans 14 amino acids. Germline CDR1 and CDR2: SGHTA and FQGNSA. The V end was cut by 5 bases, the J end by 5 bases, with 15 bases between.

The CDR3 sequence: CASSLRAPAKNIQYF. DNA of the CDR3: TGTGCCAGCAGTTTGCGAGCCCCAGCCAAAAACATTCAGTACTTC. The V call is TRBV28, the J call TRBJ2-4; unclear D gene. CDR3 length: 15 amino acids. Trimming stripped 3 bases from V and 0 bases from J, with 9 bases between. The germline V gene has CDR1 MDHEN and CDR2 SYDVKM.

The chain couples TRBV10-1 to TRBJ2-1; 7 bases are shared with TRBD1. The CDR3 is 12 amino acids. V lost 6 bases to trimming and J lost 9 bases; unmatched junction nucleotides: 5. CDR1 WNHNN and CDR2 SYGVQD come from the germline V gene (reference sequence). In nucleotides, the CDR3 is TGCGCCAGCAGCTCCTCAGGGGGTGAGCAGTTCTTC. This sequence encodes CASSSSGGEQFF.

The table lists this clone with a count of one. Within the sample, other DNA sequences also encode this same CDR3. The rearrangement joins TRBV5-4 to TRBJ1-5, with D unclear. V lost 0 bases, J lost 6 bases, and 4 bases lay in between. CDR1 and CDR2 (germline): SGHNT, YYREEE (reference sequence). This CDR3 is built from 12 residues. CDR3 in DNA: TGTGCCAGCAGCTTGGACAGTCAGCCCCAGCATTTT. Translating it yields CASSLDSQPQHF.

This chain connects TRBV5-8 to TRBJ1-1, with D maybe TRBD1 (5 bases). V lost 4 bases and J lost 1, with 14 bases in between. The CDR3 runs 15 residues. Germline values: CDR1 SGHTS, CDR2 YDEGEE. The CDR3 sequence is CASSQEGSKNTEAFF. The CDR3 bases are TGTGCCAGCAGCCAAGAGGGGAGCAAGAACACTGAAGCTTTCTTT.